The subject of this entry is one T cell receptor (beta chain). Its antigen is as yet unknown. CDR1 and CDR2 from the germline V gene are MDHEN and SYDVKM. CDR3 size: 11 residues. Between the trimmed V and J ends, which lost 5 bases and 4 bases, there was a span of 3 bases. These data are taken from a study of T cell responses to AZD1222 COVID-19 vaccine. Clones were read by immunoSEQ multiplex PCR, and TCRdb kept only the in-frame ones, dropping some. This sample carries about 180,000 clones, 85% to 95% of them seen once, and the ten largest clones take around 0.98%. Study-wide findings and caveats: Spike-specific TCR repertoires showed rising breadth and depth after two AZD1222 doses. Baseline seropositivity characterized only a handful of AZD1222 recipients. The study sampled repertoires only after the peak T cell response.

The sequence derives from an adult who received the MenACWY meningococcal vaccine as a control. The starting material was peripheral blood, obtained 28 days after the second dose of the MenACWY control vaccine. This chain joins TRBV28 and TRBJ2-1; D call uncertain. CDR3 bases: TGTGCCAGCAGTCCATACAATGAGCAGTTCTTC. This encodes CASSPYNEQFF.